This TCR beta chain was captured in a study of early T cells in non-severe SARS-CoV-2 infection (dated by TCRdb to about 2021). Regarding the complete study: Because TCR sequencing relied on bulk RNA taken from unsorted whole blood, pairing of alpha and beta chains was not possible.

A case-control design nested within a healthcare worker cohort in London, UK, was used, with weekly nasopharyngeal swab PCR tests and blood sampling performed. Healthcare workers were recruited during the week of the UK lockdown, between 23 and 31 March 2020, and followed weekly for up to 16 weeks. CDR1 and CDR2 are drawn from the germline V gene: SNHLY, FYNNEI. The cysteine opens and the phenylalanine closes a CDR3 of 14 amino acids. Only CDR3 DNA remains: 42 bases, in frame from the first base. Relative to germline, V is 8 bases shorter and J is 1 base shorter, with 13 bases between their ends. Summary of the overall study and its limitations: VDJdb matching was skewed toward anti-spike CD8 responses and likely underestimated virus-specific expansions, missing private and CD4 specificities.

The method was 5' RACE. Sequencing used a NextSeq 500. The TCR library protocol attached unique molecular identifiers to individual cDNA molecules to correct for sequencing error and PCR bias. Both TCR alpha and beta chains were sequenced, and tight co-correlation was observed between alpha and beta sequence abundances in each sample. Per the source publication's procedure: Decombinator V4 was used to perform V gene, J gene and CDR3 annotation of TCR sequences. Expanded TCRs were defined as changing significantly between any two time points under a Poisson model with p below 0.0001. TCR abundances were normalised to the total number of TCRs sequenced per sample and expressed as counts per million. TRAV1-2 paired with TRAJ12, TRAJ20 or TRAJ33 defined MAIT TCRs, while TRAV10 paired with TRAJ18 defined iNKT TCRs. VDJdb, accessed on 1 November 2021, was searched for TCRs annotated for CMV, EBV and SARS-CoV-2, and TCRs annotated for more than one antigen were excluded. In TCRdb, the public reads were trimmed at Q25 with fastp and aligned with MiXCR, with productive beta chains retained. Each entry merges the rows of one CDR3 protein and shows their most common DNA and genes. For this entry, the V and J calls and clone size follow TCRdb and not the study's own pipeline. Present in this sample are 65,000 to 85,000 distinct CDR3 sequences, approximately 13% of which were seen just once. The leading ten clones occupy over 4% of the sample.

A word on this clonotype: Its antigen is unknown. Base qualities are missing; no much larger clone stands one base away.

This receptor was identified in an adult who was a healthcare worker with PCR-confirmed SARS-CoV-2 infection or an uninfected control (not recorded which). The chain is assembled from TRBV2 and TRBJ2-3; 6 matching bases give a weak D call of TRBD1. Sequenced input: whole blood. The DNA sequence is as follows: TGTGCCAGCTATGAACCAGGGGGCACAGATACGCAGTATTTT. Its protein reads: CASYEPGGTDTQYF.